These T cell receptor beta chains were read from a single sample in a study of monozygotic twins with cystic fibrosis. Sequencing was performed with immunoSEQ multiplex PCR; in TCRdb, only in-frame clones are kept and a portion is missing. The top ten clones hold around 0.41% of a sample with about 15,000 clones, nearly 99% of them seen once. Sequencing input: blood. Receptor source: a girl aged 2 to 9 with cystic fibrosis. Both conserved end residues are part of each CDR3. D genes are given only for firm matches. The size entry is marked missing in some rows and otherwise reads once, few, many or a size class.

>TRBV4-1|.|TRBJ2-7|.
TGCGCCAGCAGCCAAGATCTACTGAACTACGAGCAGTACTTC
CASSQDLLNYEQYF
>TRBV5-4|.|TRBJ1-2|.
TGTGCCAGCAGCCGCGACCAAAACGGAGGAGGCTACACCTTC
CASSRDQNGGGYTF
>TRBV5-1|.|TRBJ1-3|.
TGCGCCAGCAGCTTGTGGGGGCCTGGAAACACCATATATTTT
CASSLWGPGNTIYF
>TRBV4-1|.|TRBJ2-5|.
TGCGCCAGCAGCCACCGGGAGAGGGATGAGACCCAGTACTTC
CASSHRERDETQYF
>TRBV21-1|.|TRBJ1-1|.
TGTGCCAGCAGCAAAATTCTGAGCGTTGGCGGGGGGCCTGGCACTGAAGCTTTCTTT
CASSKILSVGGGPGTEAFF
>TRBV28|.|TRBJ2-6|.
TGTGCCAGCAGTTTCGGAGGGCCCGGGGCCAACGTCCTGACTTTC
CASSFGGPGANVLTF
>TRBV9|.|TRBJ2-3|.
TGTGCCAGCAGCCACATTCCTGGAGGGGGAGATACGCAGTATTTT
CASSHIPGGGDTQYF
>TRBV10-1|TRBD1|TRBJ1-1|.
TGCGCCAGCAGTGGACAGGGGGCGACTGAAGCTTTCTTT
CASSGQGATEAFF
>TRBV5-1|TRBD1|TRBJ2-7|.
TGCGCCAGCAGACAGCTAGAGGGGGCCCTCTACGAGCAGTACTTC
CASRQLEGALYEQYF
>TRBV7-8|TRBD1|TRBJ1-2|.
TGTGCCAGCAGCATCCTGACAGGGGGCGATGGCTACACCTTC
CASSILTGGDGYTF
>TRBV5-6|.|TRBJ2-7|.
TGTGCCAGCAGCTTACGCCGGGACATTAGATACGAGCAGTACTTC
CASSLRRDIRYEQYF
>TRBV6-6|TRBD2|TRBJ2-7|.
TGTGCCAGCAGTTCCAGGACTAGCGGCAGTTACGAGCAGTACTTC
CASSSRTSGSYEQYF
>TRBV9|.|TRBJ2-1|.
TGTGCCAGCAGCGTAGCTGGTAGGGACCGAAACAATGAGCAGTTCTTC
CASSVAGRDRNNEQFF
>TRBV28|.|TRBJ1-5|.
TGTGCCAGCAGCCTATTAGGGAATCAGCCCCAGCATTTT
CASSLLGNQPQHF
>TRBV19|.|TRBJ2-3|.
TGTGCCAGTACCCACAATAGCGCAGATACGCAGTATTTT
CASTHNSADTQYF
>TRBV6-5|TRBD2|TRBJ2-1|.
TGTGCCAGCAGTTACCGTGGGACTAGCGGGAGTGATGAGCAGTTCTTC
CASSYRGTSGSDEQFF
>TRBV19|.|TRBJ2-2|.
TGTGCCAGTAGTATAACCCCAGGACAAACCGGGGAGCTGTTTTTT
CASSITPGQTGELFF
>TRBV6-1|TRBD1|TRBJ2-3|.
TGTGCCAGCAGTATAGGGGGCCGGGATACGCAGTATTTT
CASSIGGRDTQYF
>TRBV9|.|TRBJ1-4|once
TGTGCCAGCAGCGTAGGAGCCAGTACTAATGAAAAACTGTTTTTT
CASSVGASTNEKLFF
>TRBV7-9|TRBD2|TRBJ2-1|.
TGTGCCAGCAGCCCTACTAGCGGCCCTAGGAATGAGCAGTTCTTC
CASSPTSGPRNEQFF
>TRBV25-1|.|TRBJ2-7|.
TGTGCCAGCAGTGACCCAGTAGGGGGCTCCTACGAGCAGTACTTC
CASSDPVGGSYEQYF
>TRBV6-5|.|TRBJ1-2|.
TGTGCCAGCAGTTACTCTGGAGCGAGGGCTAACTATGGCTACACCTTC
CASSYSGARANYGYTF
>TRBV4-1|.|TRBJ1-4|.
TGCGCCAGCAGCCAAGAGAGCGGAGATCGGGAAAAACTGTTTTTT
CASSQESGDREKLFF
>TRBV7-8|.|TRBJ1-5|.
TGTGCCAGCAGTCCTCGGGGGGGAAGTAGCAATCAGCCCCAGCATTTT
CASSPRGGSSNQPQHF
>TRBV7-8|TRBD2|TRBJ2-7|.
TGTGCCAGCAGCTATGGGACTAGCGGTTACGAGCAGTACTTC
CASSYGTSGYEQYF
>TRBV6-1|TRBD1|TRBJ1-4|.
TGTGCCAGCAGTGCAGGGGGTGCGGCTGTTTTT
CASSAGGAAVF
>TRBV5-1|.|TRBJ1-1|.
TGCGCCAGCAGCTTTGACTGGAACACTGAAGCTTTCTTT
CASSFDWNTEAFF
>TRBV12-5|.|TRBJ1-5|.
TGTGCTAGTGGTAAAATGGAGAATCAGCCCCAGCATTTT
CASGKMENQPQHF
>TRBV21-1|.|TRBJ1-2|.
TGTGCCAGCAGCCCGAAGGGGGACAGTACCACCTATTATGGCTACACCTTC
CASSPKGDSTTYYGYTF
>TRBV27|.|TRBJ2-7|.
TGTGCCAGCAGCCCACTGGGGGGCACGAATATCTACGAGCAGTACTTC
CASSPLGGTNIYEQYF
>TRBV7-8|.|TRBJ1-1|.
TGTGCCAGCACCACGGGGTATGTGGACACTGAAGCTTTCTTT
CASTTGYVDTEAFF
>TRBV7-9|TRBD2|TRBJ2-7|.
TGTGCCAGCAGCCATAGCGGGTACGAGCAGTACTTC
CASSHSGYEQYF
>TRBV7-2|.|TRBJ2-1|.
TGTGCCAGCAGCTTAGTCGTTTTTGGTGAGCAGTTCTTC
CASSLVVFGEQFF
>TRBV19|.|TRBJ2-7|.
TGTGCCAGTAGTATAGGCCCCGGGAACGAGCAGTACTTC
CASSIGPGNEQYF
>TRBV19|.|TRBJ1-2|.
TGTGCCAGTAGTATAACCCCCTCAGGGGCTAACTATGGCTACACCTTC
CASSITPSGANYGYTF
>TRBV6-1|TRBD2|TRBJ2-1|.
TGTGCCAGCAGTGAAGCCGGGTCGGGCGGGAGGTCTAATGAGCAGTTCTTC
CASSEAGSGGRSNEQFF
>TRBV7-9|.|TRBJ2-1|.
TGTGCCAGCAGCTTGGGACTCGGAGCTTACTACAATGAGCAGTTCTTC
CASSLGLGAYYNEQFF